This T cell receptor (beta chain) was identified during a study of blood T cells in healthy people across ages. A sample-barcoded 5' primer and a J-beta primer mix were used in a second PCR of roughly 7 to 12 cycles. TCRdb fed the 5' RACE reads into MiXCR, producing one record per CDR3 protein. Of about 2 million distinct CDR3 sequences listed, around half are singletons. Collection of around 9.3 milliliters of peripheral blood was performed for each donor. Study outcomes and limitations: Getting older went along with TCR beta diversity per million T cells dropping roughly linearly. Compared with aged donors, long-lived donors showed fewer expanded clones, suggesting selection.

This clonotype was detected a few times. The target antigen is unknown. Sequenced sample: blood. The TCR was taken from a woman aged 35 to 49 in good health.

The CDR3 is CASSPKKNPSGGLKDTQYF. Written as DNA, the CDR3 is TGTGCCAGCAGCCCAAAAAAGAACCCTAGCGGGGGGCTGAAAGATACGCAGTATTTT. The rearrangement joins TRBV11-1 to TRBJ2-3; the match to TRBD2 covers 11 bases. The CDR3 sequence is 19 residues long. V was pared by 5 bases and J by 5 bases, with 18 bases of the junction left unmatched. Per the germline V gene, CDR1 is SGHAT and CDR2 is FQDESV (reference sequence).